This T cell receptor beta chain was recovered during a study of T cell changes during pregnancy in multiple sclerosis. Repertoires were generated with immunoSEQ multiplex PCR, while TCRdb's copy carries only in-frame clones and drops some. This sample has fewer than 85,000 clones; roughly 93% occur once, and the top ten carry 2.5%. Germline CDR1 MGHRA, CDR2 YSYEKL. Trimming pared 4 bases from V and 7 bases from J, leaving 10 bases between. This CDR3 is 12 amino acids long. This clonotype was obtained from a female donor with multiple sclerosis, enrolled in a pregnancy study. The starting material was peripheral blood, obtained in the second trimester of pregnancy. The chain combines TRBV4-1 with TRBJ1-1; maybe TRBD1 (6 bases). CDR3: CASSPGADEAFF. The CDR3 DNA reads as TGCGCCAGCAGCCCAGGGGCCGATGAAGCTTTCTTT.